This note documents a single TCR beta chain sequence. Compared with germline, one end of the junction differs, possibly owing to a read error. The record originates from a study of blood T cell repertoires in COVID-19. Study background: Sites across the United States, Italy and Spain contributed samples from acute and convalescent COVID-19.

Per the original methods: Amplifying reference gene primers gave estimates of nucleated cell counts. Profiling relied on immunoSEQ multiplex PCR, and the TCRdb table lists in-frame clones only, not all of them. V, J and clone size reflect that table, while D and trimming were determined from the DNA. The top ten clones hold roughly 15% of a sample with 100,000 to 150,000 clones, 65% to 85% of them seen once. The CDR3 loop spans 16 amino acids. Looked up from germline, CDR1 is LNHNV and CDR2 is YYDKDF (reference sequence). The clonotype was recovered from a woman aged 80 or over with acute or convalescent COVID-19. The sample consisted of peripheral blood. V is TRBV15 and J is TRBJ1-5; tentative D call: TRBD1 (5 bases). This CDR3 is CATSRGAGQGKQPQHF. In DNA, the CDR3 is TGTGCCACCAGTAGAGGAGCGGGGCAGGGAAAACAGCCCCAGCATTTT.